This T cell receptor (beta chain) was sequenced for a study of blood T cell repertoires in COVID-19. Across the study: The cDNA or gDNA used as material had been derived from T cells, B-cell-depleted T cells, or PBMCs.

There are 16 residues in the CDR3. The J segment lost 10 bases and the V segment lost 0 bases, leaving 8 bases of the junction unmatched. In germline, CDR1 is SGDLS, CDR2 YYNGEE. Authors' data handling: Using reference gene primer amplification, nucleated cell counts were estimated. TCRdb's copy holds only in-frame clones and misses some; the assay was immunoSEQ multiplex PCR. That table is the source of V, J and clone size, and D and trimming were worked out from the DNA. The data hold a few hundred thousand clones, with about 83% observed a single time. Sequencing used peripheral blood. The origin of this receptor is a woman between 50 and 59 years old with acute or convalescent COVID-19. V gene TRBV9 combines with J gene TRBJ1-6, with 9 bases lining up with TRBD1. CDR3 nucleotides: TGTGCCAGCAGCGTAGCAACAGGGGGCGCAAGATCACCCCTCCACTTT. This sequence encodes CASSVATGGARSPLHF.